The 17 T cell receptor beta chains presented below share a single source sample, sequenced in a study of T-cell memory formation after mild COVID-19 (dated by TCRdb to the early 2020s). The method behind the library was 5' RACE. Data came from an Illumina NovaSeq 6000. The raw public reads went through TCRdb reprocessing: fastp at Q25, MiXCR clone calling, in-frame beta chains kept. Rows with a matching CDR3 protein are joined into one entry that keeps the most common DNA and genes. For this sample the table gives roughly 86,000 distinct CDR3 sequences, of which about 13% were detected only once. Roughly a quarter of the sample rests with the top ten. Sequencing was done on a sample of PBMCs or a T cell subset sorted from them (not recorded which). These receptors originate from an adult woman who had mild COVID-19 (a few samples of this study predate the infection). The sample titles of this study are shuffled in the database, so cell type and time point are left out; the donor was told from shared clones.

The chain recombines TRBV29-1 with TRBJ1-2; 7 positions match TRBD1. The CDR3 loop spans 16 amino acids. Germline lookup yields CDR1 SQVTM and CDR2 ANQGSEA. J lost 3 bases, V lost 5 bases, and 15 bases had no gene match. CDR3 nucleotides: TGCAGCGTTCTCATTTATGGTAGGGGGCGAGACTATGGCTACACCTTC. It specifies CSVLIYGRGRDYGYTF.

This clonotype was counted only a few times. The genes are TRBV20-1 and TRBJ1-2; D may be TRBD1 (5 bases). Per the germline V gene, CDR1 is DFQATT and CDR2 is SNEGSKA (reference sequence). The CDR3 contains 13 residues. V lost 3 bases to trimming and J lost 3 bases, with 11 bases between them. The CDR3, as DNA: TGCAGTGCTAGTCACAGGTTGTACTATGGCTACACCTTC. Translation gives CSASHRLYYGYTF.

This clonotype was seen at least ten times. The rearrangement uses TRBV7-9 and TRBJ2-5; D is undetermined. The V gene lost 3 bases and the J gene lost 5 bases, with 10 bases spanning the gap. Germline CDR1 is SEHNR and CDR2 is FQNEAQ (reference sequence). The CDR3 spans 13 residues. This CDR3 reads CASSFASSETQYF. The CDR3 DNA sequence: TGTGCCAGCAGCTTCGCGTCTTCGGAGACCCAGTACTTC.

This clonotype has a handful of counts. The chain couples TRBV5-5 to TRBJ2-7, with 9 positions matching TRBD2. The CDR3 extends over 14 amino acids. V lost 1 base to trimming and J lost 4 bases; unmatched junction nucleotides: 3. Germline V gene lookup returns CDR1 SGHKS and CDR2 YYEKEE (reference sequence). DNA for the CDR3: TGTGCCAGCAGCTTGTGGACTAGCGCATACGAGCAGTACTTC. Translated, it gives CASSLWTSAYEQYF.

This clonotype was observed a handful of times. The chain combines TRBV12-3 or TRBV12-4 with TRBJ1-4, with no clear D. The CDR3 runs to 14 residues. Deletions cut 4 bases from V and 5 bases from J, with 11 bases between. CDR3 DNA sequence: TGTGCCAGCAGTTGGGCGGTACCAAATGAAAAACTGTTTTTT. Translation: CASSWAVPNEKLFF.

The J gene is TRBJ1-2, the V gene TRBV29-1; D possibly corresponds to TRBD1 (5 bases). Germline-derived CDR1 and CDR2 are SQVTM and ANQGSEA. V lost 4 bases and J 8 bases, leaving 11 bases between the germline ends. CDR3 length: 11 amino acids. Written as DNA, the CDR3 is TGCAGCGTTGTGCGGGACGGGGGCTACACCTTC. It is translated as CSVVRDGGYTF.

The chain joins TRBV4-3 to TRBJ2-1, with D unclear. Germline V CDR1 and CDR2: LGHNA, YSLEER. V was clipped by 4 bases and J by 7 bases, with 11 bases between them. CDR3 length: 13 residues. CDR3 in amino acids: CASSPRSGNEQFF. The CDR3 nucleotides are TGCGCCAGCAGCCCCCGCTCAGGTAATGAGCAGTTCTTC.

The V gene is TRBV3-1, the J gene TRBJ2-2; 8 positions match TRBD2. After removal of 4 bases from V and 7 bases from J, the junction contained 8 bases not matched to a gene. The CDR3 is made up of 15 amino acids. The germline V gene encodes CDR1 LGHDT and CDR2 YNNKEL (reference sequence). The CDR3 sequence: CASSPPGLGGGELFF. The CDR3 DNA sequence: TGTGCCAGCAGCCCACCGGGACTAGGCGGCGGGGAGCTGTTTTTT.

This clonotype has only a few counts. The chain joins TRBV7-9 to TRBJ1-1; D possibly corresponds to TRBD1 (5 bases). V lost 8 bases to trimming and J lost 0 bases, with 10 bases between them. The CDR3 extends over 13 amino acids. The germline V gene has CDR1 SEHNR and CDR2 FQNEAQ (reference sequence). Written as DNA, the CDR3 is TGTGCCAGCGTTGACAGCATGAACACTGAAGCTTTCTTT. Protein product: CASVDSMNTEAFF.

This clonotype was recorded at least ten times. The genes are TRBV7-6 and TRBJ2-7; 7 bases are a match to TRBD2. V lost 4 bases to trimming and J lost 1 base; unmatched junction nucleotides: 1. Germline CDR1 reads SGHVS; CDR2 reads FNYEAQ. The CDR3 spans 13 residues. The CDR3 sequence is CASSWGGSYEQYF. The CDR3 DNA reads as TGTGCCAGCAGCTGGGGAGGGTCCTACGAGCAGTACTTC.

The chain has TRBV6-5 and TRBJ1-1; D is uncertain. Germline V CDR1 and CDR2: MNHEY, SVGAGI. This CDR3 has 14 residues. V dropped 2 bases and J dropped 7 bases, with 14 bases sitting between them. The CDR3 nucleotides are TGTGCCAGCAGTTACAAAGCAGGCGACTTTGAAGCTTTCTTT. The encoded protein is CASSYKAGDFEAFF.

The V and J genes are TRBV27 and TRBJ2-5; no definite D call. Germline V gene data show CDR1 as MNHEY and CDR2 as SMNVEV (reference sequence). The CDR3 is 14 amino acids. V gave up 4 bases and J gave up 7 bases, with 16 bases separating them. The CDR3 bases are TGTGCCAGCAGTTCCCAGTCGGGCGATGGGACCCAGTACTTC. Translation: CASSSQSGDGTQYF.

V and J are TRBV28 and TRBJ1-2; unclear D gene. Germline-derived CDR1 and CDR2 are MDHEN and SYDVKM. The CDR3 contains 15 residues. Trimming removed 4 bases at V and 7 bases at J, with 19 bases between. CDR3 residues: CASSSIYRDGGGYTF. The CDR3 DNA is TGTGCCAGCAGTTCGATATATCGAGATGGAGGTGGCTACACCTTC.

As for this clonotype: Germline and junction disagree at one end, which may indicate a read error. This chain links TRBV7-7 with TRBJ2-1; 7 nucleotides line up with TRBD1. Looked up from germline, CDR1 is SSHAT and CDR2 is FNYEAQ (reference sequence). This CDR3 region has 16 residues. CDR3 amino acids: CASSRSEGQRYNEQFF. In nucleotides, the CDR3 is TGTGCTAGCAGCCGTAGTGAGGGACAGAGATACAATGAGCAGTTCTTC. The variable domain in full, with the rest retrieved from reference TRBV7-7 and TRBJ2-1, is GAGVSQSPRYKVTKRGQDVTLRCDPISSHATLYWYQQALGQGPEFLTYFNYEAQPDKSGLPSDRFSAERPEGSISTLTIQRTEQRDSAMYRCASSRSEGQRYNEQFFGPGTRLTVL.

The chain combines TRBV5-1 with TRBJ2-7, with TRBD1 matching over 12 bases. This CDR3 contains 14 residues. Germline V gene sequence: CDR1 SGHRS, CDR2 YFSETQ. Losses at the gene ends were 6 bases for V and 2 bases for J; bases not matched to a gene: 3. The CDR3 nucleotides are TGCGCCAGCACGGGGACAGGGGGCGCCTACGAGCAGTACTTC. Encoded protein: CASTGTGGAYEQYF.

Only a few counts were recorded for this clonotype. The V gene is TRBV12-3 or TRBV12-4, the J gene TRBJ2-7, with D possibly being TRBD1 (5 bases). The CDR3 has 14 residues. Trimming took off 5 bases at V and 6 bases at J, with 17 bases between the two ends. The CDR3 here is CASSGAGSGAEQYF. The DNA of the CDR3 is TGTGCCAGCAGTGGGGCTGGATCAGGCGCCGAGCAGTACTTC.

This clonotype has ten or more counts. The chain combines TRBV10-3 with TRBJ2-7; no reliable D call. V gave up 2 bases and J gave up 6 bases, with 8 bases separating them. Germline lookup yields CDR1 ENHRY and CDR2 SYGVKD. This CDR3 spans 12 amino acids. CDR3 sequence: CAISEQAREQYF. As DNA, the CDR3 is TGTGCCATCAGTGAGCAGGCGCGCGAGCAGTACTTC.